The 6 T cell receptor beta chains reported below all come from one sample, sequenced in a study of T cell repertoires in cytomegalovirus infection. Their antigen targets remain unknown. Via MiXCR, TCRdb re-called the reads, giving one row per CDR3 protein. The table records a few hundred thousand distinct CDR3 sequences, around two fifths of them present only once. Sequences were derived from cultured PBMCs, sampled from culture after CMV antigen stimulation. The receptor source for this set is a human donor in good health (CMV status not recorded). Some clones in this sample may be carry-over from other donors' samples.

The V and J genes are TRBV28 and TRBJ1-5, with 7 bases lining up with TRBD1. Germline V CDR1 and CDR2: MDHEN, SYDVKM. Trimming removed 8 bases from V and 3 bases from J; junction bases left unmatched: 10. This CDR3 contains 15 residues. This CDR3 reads CASGQTGTYNQPQHF. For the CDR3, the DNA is TGTGCCAGCGGTCAGACAGGGACCTACAATCAGCCCCAGCATTTT.

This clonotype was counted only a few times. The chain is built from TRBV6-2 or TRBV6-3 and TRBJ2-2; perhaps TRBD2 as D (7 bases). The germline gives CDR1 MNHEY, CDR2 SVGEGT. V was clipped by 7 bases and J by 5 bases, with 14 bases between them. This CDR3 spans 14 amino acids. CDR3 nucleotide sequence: TGTGCCAGCACACCGGGGGGCTCAACCGGGGAGCTGTTTTTT. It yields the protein CASTPGGSTGELFF.

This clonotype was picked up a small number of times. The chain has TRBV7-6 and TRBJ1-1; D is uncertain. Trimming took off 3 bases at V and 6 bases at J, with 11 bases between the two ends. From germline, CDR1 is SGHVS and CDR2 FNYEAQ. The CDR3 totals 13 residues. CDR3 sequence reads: CASSFSGFAEAFF. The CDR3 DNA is TGTGCCAGCAGCTTTTCGGGATTCGCTGAAGCTTTCTTT.

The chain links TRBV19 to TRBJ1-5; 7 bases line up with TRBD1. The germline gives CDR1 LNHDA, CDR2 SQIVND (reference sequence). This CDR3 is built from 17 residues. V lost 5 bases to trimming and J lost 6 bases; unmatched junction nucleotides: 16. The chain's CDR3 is CASSAATSGGGLQPQHF. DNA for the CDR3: TGTGCCAGTAGTGCGGCCACCTCAGGGGGAGGCCTTCAGCCCCAGCATTTT.

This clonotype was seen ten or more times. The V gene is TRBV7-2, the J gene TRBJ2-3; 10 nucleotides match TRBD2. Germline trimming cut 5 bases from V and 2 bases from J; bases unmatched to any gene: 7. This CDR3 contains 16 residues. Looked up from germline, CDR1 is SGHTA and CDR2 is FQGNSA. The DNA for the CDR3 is TGTGCCAGCAGCCCCCGGCTAGCGGGGGCCACAGATACGCAGTATTTT. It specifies CASSPRLAGATDTQYF.

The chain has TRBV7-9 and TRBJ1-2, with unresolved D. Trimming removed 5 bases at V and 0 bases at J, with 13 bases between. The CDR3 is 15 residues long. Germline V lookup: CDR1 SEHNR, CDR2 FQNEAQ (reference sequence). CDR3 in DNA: TGTGCCAGCAGCCCCTGGGCGGACGCTAACTATGGCTACACCTTC. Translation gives CASSPWADANYGYTF.